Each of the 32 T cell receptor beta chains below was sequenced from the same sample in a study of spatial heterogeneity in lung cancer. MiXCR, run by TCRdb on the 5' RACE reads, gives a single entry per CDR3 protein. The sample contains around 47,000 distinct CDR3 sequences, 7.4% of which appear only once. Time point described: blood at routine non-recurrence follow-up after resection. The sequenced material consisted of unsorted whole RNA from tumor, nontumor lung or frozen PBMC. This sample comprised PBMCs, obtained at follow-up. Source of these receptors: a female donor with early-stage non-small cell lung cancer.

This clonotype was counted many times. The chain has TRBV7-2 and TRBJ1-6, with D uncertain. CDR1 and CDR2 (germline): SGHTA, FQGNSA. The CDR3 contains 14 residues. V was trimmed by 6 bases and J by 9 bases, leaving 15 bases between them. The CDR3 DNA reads TGTGCCAGCAGTCCCATTGGCGGCGGTTCACCCCTCCACTTT. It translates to CASSPIGGGSPLHF. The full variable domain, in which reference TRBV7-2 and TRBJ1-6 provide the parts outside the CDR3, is GAGVSQSPSNKVTEKGKDVELRCDPISGHTALYWYRQSLGQGLEFLIYFQGNSAPDKSGLPSDRFSAERTGGSVSTLTIQRTQQEDSAVYLCASSPIGGGSPLHFGNGTRLTVT.

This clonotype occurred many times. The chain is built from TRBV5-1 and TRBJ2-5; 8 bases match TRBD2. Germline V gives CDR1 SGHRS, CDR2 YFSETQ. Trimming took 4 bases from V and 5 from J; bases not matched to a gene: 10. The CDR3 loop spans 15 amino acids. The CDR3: CASSAQGSGGETQYF. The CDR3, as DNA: TGCGCCAGCAGCGCCCAGGGAAGCGGGGGTGAGACCCAGTACTTC.

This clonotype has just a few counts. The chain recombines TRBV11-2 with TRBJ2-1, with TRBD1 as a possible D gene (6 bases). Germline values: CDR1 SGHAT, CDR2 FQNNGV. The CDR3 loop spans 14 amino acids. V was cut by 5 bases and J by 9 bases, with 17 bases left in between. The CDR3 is CASSGRKGHTEQFF. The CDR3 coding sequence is TGTGCCAGCAGCGGAAGGAAGGGACATACTGAGCAGTTCTTC.

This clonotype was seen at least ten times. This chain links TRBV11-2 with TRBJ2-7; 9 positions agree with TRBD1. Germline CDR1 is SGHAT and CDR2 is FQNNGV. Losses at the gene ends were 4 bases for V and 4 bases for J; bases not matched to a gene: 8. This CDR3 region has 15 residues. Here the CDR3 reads CASSSPDRGGYEQYF. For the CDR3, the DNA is TGTGCCAGCAGCTCCCCGGACAGGGGCGGGTACGAGCAGTACTTC. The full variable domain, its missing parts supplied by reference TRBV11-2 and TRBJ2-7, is EAGVAQSPRYKIIEKRQSVAFWCNPISGHATLYWYQQILGQGPKLLIQFQNNGVVDDSQLPKDRFSAERLKGVDSTLKIQPAKLEDSAVYLCASSSPDRGGYEQYFGPGTRLTVT.

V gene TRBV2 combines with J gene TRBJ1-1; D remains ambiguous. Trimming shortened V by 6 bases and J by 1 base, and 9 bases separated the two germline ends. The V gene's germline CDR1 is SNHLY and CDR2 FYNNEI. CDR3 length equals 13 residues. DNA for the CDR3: TGTGCCAGCAGAGAGGAAGGGAACACTGAAGCTTTCTTT. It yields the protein CASREEGNTEAFF.

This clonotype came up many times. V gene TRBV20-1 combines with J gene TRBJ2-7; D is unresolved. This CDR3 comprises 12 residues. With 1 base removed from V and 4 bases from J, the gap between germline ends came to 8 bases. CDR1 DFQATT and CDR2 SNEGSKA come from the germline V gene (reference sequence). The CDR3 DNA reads TGCAGTGCTAGAGGTAGCCAGTACGAGCAGTACTTC. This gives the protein CSARGSQYEQYF.

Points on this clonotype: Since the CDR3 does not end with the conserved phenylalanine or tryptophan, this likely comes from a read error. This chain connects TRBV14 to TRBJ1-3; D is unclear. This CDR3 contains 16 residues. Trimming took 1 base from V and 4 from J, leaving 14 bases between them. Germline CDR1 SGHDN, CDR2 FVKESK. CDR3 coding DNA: TGTGCCAGCAGCCAAGTATTACAGACTTTCGGAAACACCATATATTCT. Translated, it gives CASSQVLQTFGNTIYS.

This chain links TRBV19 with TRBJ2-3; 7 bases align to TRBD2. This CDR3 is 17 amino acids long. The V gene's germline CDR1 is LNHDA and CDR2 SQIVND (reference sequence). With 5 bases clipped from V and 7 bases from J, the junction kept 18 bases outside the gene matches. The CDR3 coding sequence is TGTGCCAGTAGTGCCTCTTCGGGAGGTATTTTTGGATATACGCAGTATTTT. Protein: CASSASSGGIFGYTQYF.

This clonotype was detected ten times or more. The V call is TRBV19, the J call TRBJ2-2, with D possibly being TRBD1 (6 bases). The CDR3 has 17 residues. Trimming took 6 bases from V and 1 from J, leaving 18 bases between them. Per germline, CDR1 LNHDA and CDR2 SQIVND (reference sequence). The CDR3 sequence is CASSLVPSGQNTGELFF. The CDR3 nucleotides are TGTGCCAGTAGCTTGGTCCCGTCGGGACAGAACACCGGGGAGCTGTTTTTT.

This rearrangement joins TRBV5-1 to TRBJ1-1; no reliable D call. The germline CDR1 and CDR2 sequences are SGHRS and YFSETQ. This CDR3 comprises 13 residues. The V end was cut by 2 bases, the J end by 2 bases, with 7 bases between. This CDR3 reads CASSFSGNTEAFF. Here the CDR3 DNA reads TGCGCCAGCAGCTTCTCTGGCAACACTGAAGCTTTCTTT.

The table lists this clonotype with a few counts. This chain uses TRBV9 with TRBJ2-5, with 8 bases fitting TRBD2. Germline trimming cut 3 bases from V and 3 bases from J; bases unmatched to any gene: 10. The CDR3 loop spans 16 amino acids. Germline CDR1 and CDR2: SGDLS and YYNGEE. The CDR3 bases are TGTGCCAGCAGCGAGGGACTAGGTCCCAACAAAGAGACCCAGTACTTC. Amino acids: CASSEGLGPNKETQYF.

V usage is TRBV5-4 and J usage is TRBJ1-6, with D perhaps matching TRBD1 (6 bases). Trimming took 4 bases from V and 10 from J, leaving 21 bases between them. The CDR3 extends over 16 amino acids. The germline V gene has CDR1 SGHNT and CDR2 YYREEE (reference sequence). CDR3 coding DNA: TGTGCCAGCAGCCCCATCGTTGGGGGCACGGACTCACCCCTCCACTTT. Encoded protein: CASSPIVGGTDSPLHF.

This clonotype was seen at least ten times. CDR3 nucleotide sequence: TGTGCCAGCAGTTACCTCCTGGGAGCGGGGGGCCCCCGAGAGACCCAGTACTTC. Its translation: CASSYLLGAGGPRETQYF. The chain employs TRBV6-2 or TRBV6-3 and TRBJ2-5; 9 positions match TRBD2. This CDR3 has 18 residues. V gave up 2 bases and J gave up 4 bases; unmatched junction bases: 14. Germline loops: CDR1 MNHEY, CDR2 SVGEGT.

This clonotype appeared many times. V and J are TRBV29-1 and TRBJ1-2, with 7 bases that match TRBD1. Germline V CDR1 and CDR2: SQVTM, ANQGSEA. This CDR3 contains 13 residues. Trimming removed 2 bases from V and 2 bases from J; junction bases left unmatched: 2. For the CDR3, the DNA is TGCAGCGTTGAAAAGACAGGGAACTATGGCTACACCTTC. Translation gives CSVEKTGNYGYTF. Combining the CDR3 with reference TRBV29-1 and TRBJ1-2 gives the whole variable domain SAVISQKPSRDICQRGTSLTIQCQVDSQVTMMFWYRQQPGQSLTLIATANQGSEATYESGFVIDKFPISRPNLTFSTLTVSNMSPEDSSIYLCSVEKTGNYGYTFGSGTRLTVV.

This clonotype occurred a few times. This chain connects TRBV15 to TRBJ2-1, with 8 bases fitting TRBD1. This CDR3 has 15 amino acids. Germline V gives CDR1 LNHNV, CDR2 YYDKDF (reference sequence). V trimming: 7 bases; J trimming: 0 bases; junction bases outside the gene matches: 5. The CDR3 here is CATNRDRSSYNEQFF. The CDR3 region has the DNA TGTGCCACCAACCGGGACAGGAGCTCCTACAATGAGCAGTTCTTC.

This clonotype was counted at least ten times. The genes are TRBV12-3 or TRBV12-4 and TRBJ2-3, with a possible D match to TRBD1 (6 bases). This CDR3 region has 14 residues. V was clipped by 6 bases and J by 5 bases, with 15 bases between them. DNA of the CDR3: TGTGCCAGCAGCCTGACAGGACTTAAAGATACGCAGTATTTT. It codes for CASSLTGLKDTQYF.

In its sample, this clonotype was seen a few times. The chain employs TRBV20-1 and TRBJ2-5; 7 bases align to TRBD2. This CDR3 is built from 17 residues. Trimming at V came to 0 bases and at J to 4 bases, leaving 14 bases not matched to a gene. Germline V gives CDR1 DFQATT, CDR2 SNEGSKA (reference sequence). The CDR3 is CSARDPNGGILRETQYF. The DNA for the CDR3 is TGCAGTGCTAGAGATCCAAACGGGGGGATCCTGAGAGAGACCCAGTACTTC.

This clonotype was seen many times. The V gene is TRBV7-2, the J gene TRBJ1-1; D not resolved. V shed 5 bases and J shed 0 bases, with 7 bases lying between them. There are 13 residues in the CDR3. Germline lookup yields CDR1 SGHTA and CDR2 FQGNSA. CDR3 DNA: TGTGCCAGCAGCGGACGGATGAACACTGAAGCTTTCTTT. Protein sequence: CASSGRMNTEAFF.

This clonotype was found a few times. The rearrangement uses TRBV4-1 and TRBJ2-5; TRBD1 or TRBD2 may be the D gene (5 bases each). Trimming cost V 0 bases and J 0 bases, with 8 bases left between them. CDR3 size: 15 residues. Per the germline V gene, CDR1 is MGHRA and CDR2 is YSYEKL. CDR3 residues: CASSQDGTDQETQYF. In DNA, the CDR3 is TGCGCCAGCAGCCAAGATGGGACCGACCAAGAGACCCAGTACTTC.

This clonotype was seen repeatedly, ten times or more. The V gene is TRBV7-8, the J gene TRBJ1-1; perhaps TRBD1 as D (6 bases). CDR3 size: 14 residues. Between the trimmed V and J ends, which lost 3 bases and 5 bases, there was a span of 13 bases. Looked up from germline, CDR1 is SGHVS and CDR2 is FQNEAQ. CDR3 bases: TGTGCCAGCAGCTTGGGGGCGGGGGTAACTGAAGCTTTCTTT. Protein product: CASSLGAGVTEAFF.

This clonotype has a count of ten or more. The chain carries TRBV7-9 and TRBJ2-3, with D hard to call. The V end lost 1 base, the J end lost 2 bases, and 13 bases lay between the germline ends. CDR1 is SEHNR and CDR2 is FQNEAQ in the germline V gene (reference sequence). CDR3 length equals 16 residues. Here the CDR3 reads CASSLDRRLVTDTQYF. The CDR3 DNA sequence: TGTGCCAGCAGCTTAGATCGTAGGCTAGTCACAGATACGCAGTATTTT.

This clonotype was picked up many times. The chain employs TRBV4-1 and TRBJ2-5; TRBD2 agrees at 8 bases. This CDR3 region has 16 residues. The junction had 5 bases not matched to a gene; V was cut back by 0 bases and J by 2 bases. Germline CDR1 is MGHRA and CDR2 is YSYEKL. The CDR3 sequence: CASSQDPGLVQETQYF. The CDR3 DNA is TGCGCCAGCAGCCAAGATCCGGGACTAGTGCAAGAGACCCAGTACTTC.

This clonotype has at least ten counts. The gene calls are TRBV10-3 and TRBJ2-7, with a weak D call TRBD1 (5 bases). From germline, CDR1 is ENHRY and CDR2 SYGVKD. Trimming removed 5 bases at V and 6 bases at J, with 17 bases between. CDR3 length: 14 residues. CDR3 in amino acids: CAISQGPRKREQYF. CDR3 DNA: TGTGCCATCAGTCAGGGTCCTCGAAAGCGCGAGCAGTACTTC.

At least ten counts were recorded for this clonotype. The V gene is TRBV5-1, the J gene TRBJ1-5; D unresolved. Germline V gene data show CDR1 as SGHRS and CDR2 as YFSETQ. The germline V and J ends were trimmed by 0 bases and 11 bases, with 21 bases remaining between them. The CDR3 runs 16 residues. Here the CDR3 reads CASSLGGSATSEAQHF. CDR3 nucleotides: TGCGCCAGCAGCTTGGGGGGTTCAGCCACCTCGGAAGCCCAGCATTTT.

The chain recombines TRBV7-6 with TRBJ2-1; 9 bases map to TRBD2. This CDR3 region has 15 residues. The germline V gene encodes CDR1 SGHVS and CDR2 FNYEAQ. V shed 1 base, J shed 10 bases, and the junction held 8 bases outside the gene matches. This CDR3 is CASSLGRGGAREQFF. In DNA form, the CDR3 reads TGTGCCAGCAGCTTAGGGCGCGGGGGGGCAAGGGAGCAGTTCTTC. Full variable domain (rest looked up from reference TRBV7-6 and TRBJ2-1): GAGVSQSPRYKVTKRGQDVALRCDPISGHVSLYWYRQALGQGPEFLTYFNYEAQQDKSGLPNDRFSAERPEGSISTLTIQRTEQRDSAMYRCASSLGRGGAREQFFGPGTRLTVL.

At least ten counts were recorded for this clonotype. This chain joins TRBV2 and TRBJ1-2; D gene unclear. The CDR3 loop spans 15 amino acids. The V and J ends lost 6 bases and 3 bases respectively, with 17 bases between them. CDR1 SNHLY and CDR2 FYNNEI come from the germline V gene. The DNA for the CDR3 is TGTGCCAGCAGGCGTCAGCCAGGATTCTACTATGGCTACACCTTC. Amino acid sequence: CASRRQPGFYYGYTF.

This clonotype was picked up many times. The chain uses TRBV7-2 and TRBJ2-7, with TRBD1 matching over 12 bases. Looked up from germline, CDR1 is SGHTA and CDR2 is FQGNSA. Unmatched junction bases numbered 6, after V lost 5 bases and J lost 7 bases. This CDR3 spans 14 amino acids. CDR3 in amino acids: CASSRGQGAEEQYF. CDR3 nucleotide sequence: TGTGCCAGCAGCCGGGGACAGGGGGCGGAGGAGCAGTACTTC.

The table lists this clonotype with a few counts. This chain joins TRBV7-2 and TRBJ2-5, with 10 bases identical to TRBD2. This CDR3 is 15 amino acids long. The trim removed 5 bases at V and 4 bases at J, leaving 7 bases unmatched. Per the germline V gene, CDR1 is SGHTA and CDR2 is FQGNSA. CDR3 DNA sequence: TGTGCCAGCAGCCAAAGCGGGGGGGCCGGAGAGACCCAGTACTTC. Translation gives CASSQSGGAGETQYF.

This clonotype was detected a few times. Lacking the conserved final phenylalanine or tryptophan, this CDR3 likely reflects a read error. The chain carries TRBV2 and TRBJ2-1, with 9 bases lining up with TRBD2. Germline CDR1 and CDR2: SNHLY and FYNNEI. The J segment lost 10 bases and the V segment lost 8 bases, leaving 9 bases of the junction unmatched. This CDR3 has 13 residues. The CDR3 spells CASGRLAVIEQFS. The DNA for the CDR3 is TGTGCCAGCGGCCGACTAGCGGTCATCGAGCAGTTCTCC.

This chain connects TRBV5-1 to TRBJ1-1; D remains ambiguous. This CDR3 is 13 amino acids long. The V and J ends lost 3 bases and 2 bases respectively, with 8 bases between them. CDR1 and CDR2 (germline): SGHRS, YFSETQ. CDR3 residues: CASSSRANTEAFF. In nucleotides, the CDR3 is TGCGCCAGCAGCTCCCGGGCCAACACTGAAGCTTTCTTT.

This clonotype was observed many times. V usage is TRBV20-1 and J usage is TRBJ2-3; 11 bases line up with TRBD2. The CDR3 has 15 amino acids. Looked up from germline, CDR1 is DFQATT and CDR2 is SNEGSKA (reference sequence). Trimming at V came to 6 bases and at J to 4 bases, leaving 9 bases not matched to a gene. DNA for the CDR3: TGCAGTGCGCTGGATAGCGGGGGGGCGCCAGATACGCAGTATTTT. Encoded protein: CSALDSGGAPDTQYF.

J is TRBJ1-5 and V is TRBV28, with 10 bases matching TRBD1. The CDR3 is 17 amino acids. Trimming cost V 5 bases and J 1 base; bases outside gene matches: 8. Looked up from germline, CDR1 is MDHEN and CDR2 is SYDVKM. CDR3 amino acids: CASSHLPGQGSNQPQHF. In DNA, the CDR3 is TGTGCCAGCAGTCACTTGCCGGGACAGGGGAGCAATCAGCCCCAGCATTTT.